The rows below give T cell receptor beta chains drawn from one sample of a study of T cells in localized non-small cell lung cancer. Measured with immunoSEQ multiplex PCR; TCRdb has only the in-frame clones, and not every one. The sample records about 2,000 clones, less than 35% being singletons. Sequencing was performed on lung tumor tissue, taken before any cancer treatment. Source of these receptors: a male donor at least 60 years old with stage I squamous cell lung carcinoma. CDR3s include the opening cysteine and the closing phenylalanine or tryptophan. A D gene is named only where the DNA matches it firmly. Not every row has a clone size; where given, it reads once, few, many or a size class.

J | V | length | D | size | DNA | CDR3
TRBJ2-1 | TRBV28 | 15 | - | - | TGTGCCAGCAGCGTCAGACAGTGGATGAACAATGAGCAGTTCTTC | CASSVRQWMNNEQFF
TRBJ1-1 | TRBV6-8 | 14 | - | - | TGTGCCAGCAGTTACACCCAATCGAACACTGAAGCTTTCTTT | CASSYTQSNTEAFF
TRBJ1-1 | TRBV9 | 13 | - | - | TGTGCCAGCAGCGTAGGGAGAGTTACTGAAGCTTTCTTT | CASSVGRVTEAFF
TRBJ2-4 | TRBV5-1 | 14 | TRBD1 | few | TGCGCCAGCAGCCCCAATACAGGGGGCGGCATTCAGTACTTC | CASSPNTGGGIQYF
TRBJ1-2 | TRBV19 | 13 | TRBD1 | - | TGTGCCAGTAGTCCGGGACAGGGAAGTGGCTACACCTTC | CASSPGQGSGYTF
TRBJ1-1 | TRBV29-1 | 12 | - | - | TGCAGCGTTCTGGAATGGGACACTGAAGCTTTCTTT | CSVLEWDTEAFF
TRBJ1-5 | TRBV19 | 13 | - | - | TGTGCCAGTAGTATGAACCCCAATCAGCCCCAGCATTTT | CASSMNPNQPQHF
TRBJ1-5 | TRBV19 | 13 | - | - | TGTGCCAGTAGTACTAATAGCAATCAGCCCCAGCATTTT | CASSTNSNQPQHF
TRBJ2-7 | TRBV11-3 | 16 | - | medium-sized | TGTGCCAGCAGCTTGGCACCAAGGACGGATAATTACGAGCAGTACTTC | CASSLAPRTDNYEQYF
TRBJ2-1 | TRBV18 | 16 | - | - | TGTGCCAGCTCACCACGCTTCGAGGCGACGAACAATGAGCAGTTCTTC | CASSPRFEATNNEQFF
TRBJ1-1 | TRBV19 | 13 | - | - | TGTGCCAGTAGTATCCCCGGTTATACGGGCGCTTTCTTT | CASSIPGYTGAFF
TRBJ2-1 | TRBV11-3 | 15 | TRBD2 | - | TGTGCCAGCAGTTCCGGGACTAGCGGGAGGTATGAGCAGTTCTTC | CASSSGTSGRYEQFF
TRBJ2-7 | TRBV6-8 | 14 | - | - | TGTGCCAGCAGTATTAACAGGGATCGACTCGAGCAGTACTTC | CASSINRDRLEQYF
TRBJ1-2 | TRBV19 | 14 | - | - | TGTGCCAGTAGCCACGGTCCGGTTAACTATGGCTACACCTTC | CASSHGPVNYGYTF
TRBJ2-3 | TRBV15 | 16 | TRBD2 | few | TGTGCCACCAGCACCTTACTAGCGGGGGGCACAGATACGCAGTATTTT | CATSTLLAGGTDTQYF
TRBJ2-1 | TRBV11-3 | 16 | TRBD2 | few | TGTGCCAGCAGGCCGGGACTAGCGGGAGATTACAATGAGCAGTTCTTC | CASRPGLAGDYNEQFF
TRBJ1-3 | TRBV6-8 | 13 | - | - | TGTGCCAGCAGCGGAAGACAGGGAAACACCATATATTTT | CASSGRQGNTIYF
TRBJ2-7 | TRBV11-3 | 16 | TRBD2 | - | TGTGCCAGCAGCGCTCTGACTAGCGGGGCTTCCTACGAGCAGTACTTC | CASSALTSGASYEQYF
TRBJ1-2 | TRBV9 | 13 | TRBD1 | - | TGTGCCAGCAGCCCACAGGGGGTCTATGGCTACACCTTC | CASSPQGVYGYTF
TRBJ1-3 | TRBV15 | 17 | - | large | TGTGCCACCAGCAGAGCACCAGACAGAGCTGCAGGAAACACCATATATTTT | CATSRAPDRAAGNTIYF
TRBJ2-4 | TRBV6-8 | 14 | - | few | TGTGCCAGCAGTCCAACCGGGCTCAAAAACATTCAGTACTTC | CASSPTGLKNIQYF
TRBJ1-4 | TRBV28 | 16 | - | - | TGTGCCAGCAGTACCCCCAGCTCAGCAACTAATGAAAAACTGTTTTTT | CASSTPSSATNEKLFF
TRBJ2-5 | TRBV11-3 | 15 | - | medium-sized | TGTGCCAGCAGCTTAGGGAGGAGCCTCCAAGAGACCCAGTACTTC | CASSLGRSLQETQYF
TRBJ2-5 | TRBV5-1 | 14 | TRBD1 | - | TGCGCCAGCAGCTTTAACAGGGGCGGGGAGACCCAGTACTTC | CASSFNRGGETQYF
TRBJ2-2 | TRBV19 | 15 | TRBD1 | - | TGTGCCAGTAGTCTAGGGACAGGGACCACCGGGGAGCTGTTTTTT | CASSLGTGTTGELFF
TRBJ1-1 | TRBV6-8 | 12 | - | few | TGTGCCAGCAGTCAGGGATTCTCTGAAGCTTTCTTT | CASSQGFSEAFF
TRBJ2-2 | TRBV19 | 16 | - | - | TGTGCCAGTAGTAGCCATTCAGCGGAGAACACCGGGGAGCTGTTTTTT | CASSSHSAENTGELFF
TRBJ2-1 | TRBV29-1 | 13 | TRBD1 | - | TGCAGCGCCCTGGGACAGGGGGCTCGGGAGCAGTTCTTC | CSALGQGAREQFF
TRBJ2-3 | TRBV29-1 | 15 | - | - | TGCAGCGTTAAGAAGACACAGACGTTCACAGATACGCAGTATTTT | CSVKKTQTFTDTQYF
TRBJ2-3 | TRBV9 | 12 | - | - | TGTGCCAGCAGCTCAGCTATGAATACGCAGTATTTT | CASSSAMNTQYF
TRBJ2-5 | TRBV19 | 15 | TRBD2 | large | TGTGCCAGTAGTCCTCAAGCGGGAGGGCAAGGGACCCAGTACTTC | CASSPQAGGQGTQYF
TRBJ1-5 | TRBV11-3 | 14 | TRBD1 | few | TGTGCCAGCAGCTTACGCCTGGGACAGGGATCCCAGCATTTT | CASSLRLGQGSQHF
TRBJ2-2 | TRBV19 | 17 | TRBD1 | few | TGTGCCAGTAGTATCGAGCTTAGGGGACAGGGCACCGGGGAGCTGTTTTTT | CASSIELRGQGTGELFF
TRBJ2-5 | TRBV25-1 | 16 | TRBD2 | - | TGTGCCAGCAGTGACTTCGCGGGGGAGTACCAAGAGACCCAGTACTTC | CASSDFAGEYQETQYF
TRBJ2-1 | TRBV19 | 15 | TRBD2 | few | TGTGCCAGTAGCAGCCCCGGCGGGGGAGAGAATGAGCAGTTCTTC | CASSSPGGGENEQFF
TRBJ2-7 | TRBV6-8 | 14 | TRBD1 | - | TGTGCCACGGGGTGGGGACAGGGCCTCTCCGAGCAGTACTTC | CATGWGQGLSEQYF
TRBJ1-1 | TRBV29-1 | 14 | - | large | TGCAGCGTGGATCCGGCGGGGATGAACACTGAAGCTTTCTTT | CSVDPAGMNTEAFF
TRBJ1-1 | TRBV23-1 | 13 | - | few | TGCGCCAGCAGCTTACAGGTGAACACTGAAGCTTTCTTT | CASSLQVNTEAFF
TRBJ1-6 | TRBV9 | 15 | - | few | TGTGCCAGCAGCGTAGAAGGACAGTATAATTCACCCCTCCACTTT | CASSVEGQYNSPLHF
TRBJ1-6 | TRBV9 | 15 | - | few | TGTGCCAGCAGCGTAGGCAGCTGGGACTATTCACCCCTCCACTTT | CASSVGSWDYSPLHF